The sequence of this T cell receptor beta chain was determined in a study of cytotoxic CD8 clonotypes in ibrutinib-treated CLL (dated by TCRdb to the early 2020s). General notes on the study: In this cohort, more than 14 patients were treatment-naive and approximately 10 were relapsed/refractory, while some 17 had unmutated IGHV. Partial responses were observed in 24 patients and complete responses in 2; after a median follow-up of around 64 months, remission was maintained in 15 or so patients and progression was observed in around twelve. The response samples were drawn at a median of approximately 11 months into treatment, with a range of roughly 6 to 36 months. Samples averaged approximately 240,000 productive templates and around 91,000 productive rearrangements. Longitudinal samples were obtainable from about 30% of the roughly 86 participants in the trial. Cryopreserved peripheral blood mononuclear cells were collected at three points: before therapy, at response, and at either sustained remission or disease progression. Patients were still on ibrutinib when every remission and progressive disease sample was collected. Broader findings and caveats from the paper: At ibrutinib response clonality went up, during sustained remission it held steady, and at progression it dropped back toward baseline. Lymph node repertoires were not examined, and the timing of sampling was not matched between patients in sustained remission and those whose disease progressed. Public clonotypes were rare and either shrank or stayed stable during treatment, and the rise in clonality at ibrutinib response reflected expansion of private clonotypes. Baseline clonality was found to be higher than that of age-matched healthy donors and was strongly correlated with circulating CD8+ T-cell counts.

What this sample's time point label stands for: roughly 23 months on ibrutinib. Roughly 2.2 micrograms of genomic DNA were extracted from cryopreserved PBMCs for TCR beta library preparation. High-throughput TCR beta sequencing was performed on longitudinal blood samples from CLL patients receiving ibrutinib monotherapy. The patients took part in an open-label, single-center phase 2 trial of ibrutinib monotherapy. This clone has just a few counts. Its antigen is currently not known. The record has no base qualities; no much larger clone is one base away. Each clonotype received, on average, around 9.6x coverage in deep resolution sequencing performed on a MiSeq, where the target depth lay between 1 in 1 million and 1 in 200,000 T cells. TCR beta libraries were generated with the immunoSEQ hsTCRB Kit. On the authors' methods: Data were analyzed with ImmunoSEQ Data Assistant and ImmunoSEQ Analyzer, with V, D and J genes assigned per IMGT definitions. Clonality, with values ranging from 0 to 1, was calculated as one minus the normalized Shannon entropy of productive rearrangement frequencies. Only overrepresented clonotypes making up at least 0.05% of the repertoire of each patient were included in the public clonotype analysis. Around 13 age-matched healthy donor repertoires from immuneACCESS were used as controls for clonality. Drawn from immuneACCESS, this table holds only the in-frame rearrangements with V and J called that TCRdb kept. Clones are partly lost; checked studies trace under half to an unresolved V gene and leave the rest unexplained. The V and J calls and clone size come from that table; D and trimming were worked out from the DNA. The sample records about 50,000 clones, less than 85% of which are singletons. The ten largest clones capture roughly 20% of the sample.

The CDR3 goes from the cysteine to the phenylalanine over 15 residues. The only DNA kept is the CDR3, 45 bases in frame from the first base. CDR1 and CDR2 were assigned from the germline V gene as SNHLY and FYNNEI. At the junction V is shortened by 8 bases and J by 6 bases; bases outside the gene matches: 11. The material was PBMCs, obtained after 24 months of ibrutinib treatment. The sequence links TRBV2 to TRBJ1-5; TRBD1 lines up with 9 middle nucleotides. The TCR was taken from a human donor with chronic lymphocytic leukemia. The CDR3 has the sequence CASGEDRGGGQPQHF. The nucleotide sequence reads TGTGCCAGCGGGGAGGACAGGGGCGGAGGTCAGCCCCAGCATTTT.